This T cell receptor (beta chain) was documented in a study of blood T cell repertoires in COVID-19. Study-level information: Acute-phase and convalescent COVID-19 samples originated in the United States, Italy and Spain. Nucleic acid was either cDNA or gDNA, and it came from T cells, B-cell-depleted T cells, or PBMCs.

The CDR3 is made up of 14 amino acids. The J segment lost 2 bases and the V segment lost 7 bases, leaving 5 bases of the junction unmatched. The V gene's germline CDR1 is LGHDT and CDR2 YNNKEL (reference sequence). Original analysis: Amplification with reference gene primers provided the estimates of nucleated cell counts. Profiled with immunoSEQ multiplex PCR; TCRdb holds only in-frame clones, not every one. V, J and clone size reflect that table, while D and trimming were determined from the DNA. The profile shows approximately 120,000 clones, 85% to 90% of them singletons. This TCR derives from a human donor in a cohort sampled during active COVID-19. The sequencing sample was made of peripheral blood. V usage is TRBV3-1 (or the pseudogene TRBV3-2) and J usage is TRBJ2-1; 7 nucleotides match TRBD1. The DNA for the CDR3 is TGTGCCAGCAAGCAGGGGGAGACCTACAATGAGCAGTTCTTC. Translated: CASKQGETYNEQFF.